This T cell receptor (beta chain) was documented in a study of blood T cell repertoires in COVID-19. Overall study: PBMCs, B-cell-depleted T cells, or T cells were the source of the cDNA or gDNA that made up the material.

Sequenced by immunoSEQ multiplex PCR; TCRdb stores in-frame clones only, minus some. The data show about 190,000 clones, 89% seen once. There are 14 residues in the CDR3. Trimming removed 4 bases from V and 8 bases from J; junction bases left unmatched: 6. Germline loops: CDR1 SGHDT, CDR2 YYEEEE. Sequenced: peripheral blood. This sequence originates from a man aged 35 to 55 with acute or convalescent COVID-19. The chain joins TRBV5-6 to TRBJ1-4; 9 nucleotides align to TRBD1. CDR3 coding DNA: TGTGCCAGCAGCCCGGGACAGGGAGTAGAAAAACTGTTTTTT. Protein: CASSPGQGVEKLFF.